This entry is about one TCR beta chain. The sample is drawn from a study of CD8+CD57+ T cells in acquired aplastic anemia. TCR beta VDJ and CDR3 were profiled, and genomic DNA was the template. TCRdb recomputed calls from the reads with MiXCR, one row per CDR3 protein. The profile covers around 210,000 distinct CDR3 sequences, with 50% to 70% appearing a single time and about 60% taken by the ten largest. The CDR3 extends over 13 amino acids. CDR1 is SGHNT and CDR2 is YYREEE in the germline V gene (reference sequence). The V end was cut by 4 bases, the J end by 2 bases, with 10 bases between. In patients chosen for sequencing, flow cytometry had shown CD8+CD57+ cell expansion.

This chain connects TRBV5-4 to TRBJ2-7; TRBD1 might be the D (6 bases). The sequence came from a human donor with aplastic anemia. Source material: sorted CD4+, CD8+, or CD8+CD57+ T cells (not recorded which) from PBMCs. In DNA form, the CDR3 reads TGTGCCAGCAGCGTCCGACAGGCCTACGAGCAGTACTTC. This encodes CASSVRQAYEQYF.